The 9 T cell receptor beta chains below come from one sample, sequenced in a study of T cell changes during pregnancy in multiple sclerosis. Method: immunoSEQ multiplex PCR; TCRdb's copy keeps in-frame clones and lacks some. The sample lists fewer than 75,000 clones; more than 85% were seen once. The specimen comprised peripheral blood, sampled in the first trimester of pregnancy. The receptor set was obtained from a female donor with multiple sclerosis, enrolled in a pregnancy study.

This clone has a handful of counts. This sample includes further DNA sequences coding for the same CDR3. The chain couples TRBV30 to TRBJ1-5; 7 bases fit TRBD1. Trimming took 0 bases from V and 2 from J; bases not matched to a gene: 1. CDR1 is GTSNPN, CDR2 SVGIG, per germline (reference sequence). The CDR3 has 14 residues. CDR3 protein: CAWSVGQGNQPQHF. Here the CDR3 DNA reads TGTGCCTGGAGTGTAGGACAGGGCAATCAGCCCCAGCATTTT.

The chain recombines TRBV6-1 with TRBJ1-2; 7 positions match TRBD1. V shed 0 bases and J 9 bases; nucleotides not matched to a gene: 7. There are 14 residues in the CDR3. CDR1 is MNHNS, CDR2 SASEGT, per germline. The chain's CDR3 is CASSEARTGGSYTF. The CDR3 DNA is TGTGCCAGCAGTGAAGCAAGGACAGGCGGGAGCTACACCTTC.

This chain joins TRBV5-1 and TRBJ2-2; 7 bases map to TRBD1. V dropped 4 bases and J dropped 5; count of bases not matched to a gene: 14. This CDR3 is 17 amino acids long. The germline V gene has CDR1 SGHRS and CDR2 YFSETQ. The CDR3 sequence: CASSQGTAPRETGELFF. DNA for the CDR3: TGCGCCAGCAGCCAAGGGACAGCCCCAAGAGAAACCGGGGAGCTGTTTTTT.

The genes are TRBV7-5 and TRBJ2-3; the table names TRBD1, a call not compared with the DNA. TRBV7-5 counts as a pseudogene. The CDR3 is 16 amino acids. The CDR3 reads CVRSLSVRGITDTQYF. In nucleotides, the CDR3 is TGTGTCAGAAGCTTATCGGTCAGGGGGATTACAGATACGCAGTATTTT.

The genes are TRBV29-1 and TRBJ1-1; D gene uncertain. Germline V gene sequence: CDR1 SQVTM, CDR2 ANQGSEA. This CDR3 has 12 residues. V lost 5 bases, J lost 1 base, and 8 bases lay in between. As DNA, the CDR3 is TGCAGCGTTAGACGGGAGAACACTGAAGCTTTCTTT. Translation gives CSVRRENTEAFF. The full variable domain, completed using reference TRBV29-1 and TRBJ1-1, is SAVISQKPSRDICQRGTSLTIQCQVDSQVTMMFWYRQQPGQSLTLIATANQGSEATYESGFVIDKFPISRPNLTFSTLTVSNMSPEDSSIYLCSVRRENTEAFFGQGTRLTVV.

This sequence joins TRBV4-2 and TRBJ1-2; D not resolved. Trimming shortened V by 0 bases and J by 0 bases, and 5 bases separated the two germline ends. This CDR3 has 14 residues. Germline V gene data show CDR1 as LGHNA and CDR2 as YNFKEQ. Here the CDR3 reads CASSQETANYGYTF. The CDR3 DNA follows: TGTGCCAGCAGCCAAGAAACAGCTAACTATGGCTACACCTTC.

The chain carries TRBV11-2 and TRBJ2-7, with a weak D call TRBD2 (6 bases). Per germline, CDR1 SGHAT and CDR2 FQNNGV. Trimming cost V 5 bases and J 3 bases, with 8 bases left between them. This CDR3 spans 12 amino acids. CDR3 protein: CASSRDFYEQYF. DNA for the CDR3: TGTGCCAGCAGCCGGGACTTCTACGAGCAGTACTTC.

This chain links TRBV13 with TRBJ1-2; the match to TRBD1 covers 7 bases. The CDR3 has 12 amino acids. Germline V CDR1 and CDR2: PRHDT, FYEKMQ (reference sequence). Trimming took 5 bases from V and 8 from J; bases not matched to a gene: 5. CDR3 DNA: TGTGCCAGCAGCGGAGACAGGGACGGCTACACCTTC. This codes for CASSGDRDGYTF.

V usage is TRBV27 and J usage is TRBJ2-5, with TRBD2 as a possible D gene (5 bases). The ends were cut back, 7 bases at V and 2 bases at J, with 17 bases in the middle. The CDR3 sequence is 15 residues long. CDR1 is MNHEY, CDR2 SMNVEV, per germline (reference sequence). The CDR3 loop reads CASTSGTGKQETQYF. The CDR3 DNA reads TGTGCCAGCACCTCTGGTACGGGGAAACAAGAGACCCAGTACTTC.